This passage covers 16 T cell receptor beta chains from one sample sequenced in a study of T cell responses to AZD1222 COVID-19 vaccine (dated by TCRdb to the early 2020s). Libraries were built with the immunoSEQ multiplex PCR assay. TCRdb took over this immuneACCESS table, retaining in-frame rearrangements with V and J assigned. Such tables are incomplete; in checked studies, under half of the missing clones stem from an unresolved V gene, and the remainder is unexplained. In all, the sample holds about 140,000 clones, and roughly nine tenths of those were seen once. The ten most abundant clones make up approximately 3% of the sample. Read against the paper, the sample's time point label means: baseline before first vaccination. Sample: peripheral blood, taken on day 0 of AZD1222 vaccination. These receptors originate from an adult in good health.

The rearrangement joins TRBV27 to TRBJ1-2; TRBD1 aligns across 7 bases. The CDR3 is 17 amino acids. The junction had 11 bases not matched to a gene; V was cut back by 3 bases and J by 1 base. Germline V gene data show CDR1 as MNHEY and CDR2 as SMNVEV (reference sequence). The CDR3 nucleotides read TGTGCCAGCAGTTTCCTCGGGACAGCCGACCTTAACTATGGCTACACCTTC. This encodes CASSFLGTADLNYGYTF.

A remark on this clone: The same CDR3 is also encoded by other DNA sequences in this sample. V is TRBV12-5 and J is TRBJ2-1; 7 bases are shared with TRBD2. Germline V lookup: CDR1 LGHNT, CDR2 FRNRAP. The J segment lost 7 bases and the V segment lost 0 bases, leaving 12 bases of the junction unmatched. The CDR3 loop spans 17 amino acids. This CDR3 reads CASGLVLLAGDLNEQFF. The CDR3 nucleotides are TGTGCTAGTGGTTTGGTACTGCTGGCGGGAGATTTAAATGAGCAGTTCTTC.

V is TRBV4-2 and J is TRBJ1-4, with D possibly being TRBD1 (5 bases). The V gene's germline CDR1 is LGHNA and CDR2 YNFKEQ. The CDR3 has 16 residues. Trimming left V 4 bases short and J 3 bases short, with 15 bases between. DNA of the CDR3: TGTGCCAGCAGCCCAATCTTGGGGGTCGCTAATGAAAAACTGTTTTTT. Encoded protein: CASSPILGVANEKLFF.

The chain is built from TRBV7-3 and TRBJ2-2; 12 bases map to TRBD2. The ends lost 0 bases at V and 6 bases at J; junction bases unmatched: 5. The CDR3 has 17 residues. CDR1 and CDR2 (germline): SGHTA, FQGTGA. CDR3 protein: CASSLTGLAGGPGELFF. CDR3 DNA sequence: TGTGCCAGCAGCTTAACTGGTCTAGCGGGAGGGCCCGGGGAGCTGTTTTTT.

The genes are TRBV27 and TRBJ2-2, with 10 bases lining up with TRBD2. In germline, CDR1 is MNHEY, CDR2 SMNVEV (reference sequence). V trimming: 3 bases; J trimming: 6 bases; junction bases outside the gene matches: 4. CDR3 length: 15 amino acids. For the CDR3, the DNA is TGTGCCAGCAGTTTCCTAGCGGGAGCCCCCGGGGAGCTGTTTTTT. This codes for CASSFLAGAPGELFF.

The gene calls are TRBV29-1 and TRBJ2-7; D is unclear. Between the trimmed V and J ends, which lost 6 bases and 2 bases, there was a span of 11 bases. The CDR3 is 12 amino acids. CDR1 is SQVTM, CDR2 ANQGSEA, per germline. CDR3 region: CSVLLGTYEQYF. CDR3 coding DNA: TGCAGCGTCCTCCTGGGAACCTACGAGCAGTACTTC.

V is TRBV6-5 and J is TRBJ1-4; 9 bases are shared with TRBD1. The CDR3 runs to 15 residues. Germline V gene lookup returns CDR1 MNHEY and CDR2 SVGAGI. V dropped 6 bases and J dropped 5; count of bases not matched to a gene: 7. In DNA form, the CDR3 reads TGTGCCAGCAGCCCCCGGGACAGGGTAAATGAAAAACTGTTTTTT. Amino acids: CASSPRDRVNEKLFF.

The V and J genes are TRBV7-3 and TRBJ1-1; 7 nucleotides match TRBD1. Germline V CDR1 and CDR2: SGHTA, FQGTGA. Trimming took 0 bases from V and 4 from J; bases not matched to a gene: 2. This CDR3 is built from 14 residues. The CDR3 here is CASSLTGTVTEAFF. CDR3 DNA sequence: TGTGCCAGCAGCTTAACTGGGACAGTCACTGAAGCTTTCTTT.

This clone was seen a single time. This chain uses TRBV19 with TRBJ2-7; D possibly uses TRBD1 or TRBD2 (5 bases each). Germline CDR1 and CDR2: LNHDA and SQIVND (reference sequence). The CDR3 length is 15 residues. V lost 4 bases, J lost 5 bases, and 18 bases lay in between. This CDR3 reads CASSTSGPSWNEQYF. The CDR3 DNA reads TGTGCCAGTAGTACCTCGGGACCCTCCTGGAACGAGCAGTACTTC.

This chain links TRBV10-3 with TRBJ1-6; perhaps TRBD1 as D (6 bases). Trimming took 6 bases from V and 14 from J, leaving 14 bases between them. Germline CDR1 and CDR2: ENHRY and SYGVKD. The CDR3 is made up of 12 amino acids. This CDR3 reads CAIRDSRGSLHF. CDR3 nucleotides: TGTGCCATCAGGGACAGTCGAGGGTCCCTCCACTTT.

The J gene is TRBJ1-3, the V gene TRBV7-3; a weak D match, TRBD1 (5 bases). The CDR3 is 14 amino acids. The germline V gene encodes CDR1 SGHTA and CDR2 FQGTGA. The V end was cut by 2 bases, the J end by 2 bases, with 7 bases between. CDR3 DNA sequence: TGTGCCAGCAGCTTACCAGGGCCTGGAAACACCATATATTTT. Translated, it gives CASSLPGPGNTIYF.

Written as DNA, the CDR3 is TGCAGTGTCGCCCGAAGATATGGCTACACCTTC. The encoded protein is CSVARRYGYTF. The chain carries TRBV20-1 and TRBJ1-2; D ambiguous. CDR1 is DFQATT, CDR2 SNEGSKA, per germline (reference sequence). V was shortened by 7 bases and J by 5 bases, with 11 bases between the two germline ends. CDR3 size: 11 residues.

The chain carries TRBV9 and TRBJ2-3; a possible D gene is TRBD1 (7 bases). Trimming cost V 4 bases and J 4 bases, with 19 bases left between them. This CDR3 contains 16 residues. Germline loops: CDR1 SGDLS, CDR2 YYNGEE. This CDR3 is CASSFGSRGVADTQYF. The CDR3 DNA sequence: TGTGCCAGCAGCTTTGGGAGCAGGGGGGTCGCAGATACGCAGTATTTT.

The V and J genes are TRBV4-1 and TRBJ2-7, with 10 bases fitting TRBD2. This CDR3 region has 15 residues. Germline CDR1 MGHRA, CDR2 YSYEKL. With 3 bases clipped from V and 3 bases from J, the junction kept 5 bases outside the gene matches. The CDR3 protein is CASSHLAGDGYEQYF. The CDR3 DNA sequence: TGCGCCAGCAGCCACCTAGCGGGAGACGGCTACGAGCAGTACTTC.

This chain joins TRBV6-5 and TRBJ2-7, with TRBD1 as a possible D gene (5 bases). Germline V gene lookup returns CDR1 MNHEY and CDR2 SVGAGI. V lost 5 bases and J 1 base, leaving 12 bases between the germline ends. The CDR3 is 14 amino acids. The CDR3 sequence is CASSRTRSSYEQYF. CDR3 bases: TGTGCCAGCAGTCGGACACGGAGTTCCTACGAGCAGTACTTC.

For this clone: An end of the junction does not agree with germline; a read error may underlie this. The V gene is TRBV7-7, the J gene TRBJ2-7; TRBD1 matches 9 bases. Per germline, CDR1 SSHAT and CDR2 FNYEAQ (reference sequence). The CDR3 spans 14 residues. The CDR3 nucleotides read TGTGCTAGCAGCGGCCGGGACAGGGCCTACGAGCAGTACTTC. Its translation is CASSGRDRAYEQYF.